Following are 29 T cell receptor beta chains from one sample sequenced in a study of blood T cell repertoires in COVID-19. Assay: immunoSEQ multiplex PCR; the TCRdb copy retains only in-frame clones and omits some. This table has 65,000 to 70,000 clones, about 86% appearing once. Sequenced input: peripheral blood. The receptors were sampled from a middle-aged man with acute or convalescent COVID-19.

The CDR3 loop reads CASSRKQGAERSYGYTF. In DNA form, the CDR3 reads TGTGCCAGCAGCCGAAAACAGGGGGCTGAGCGTAGCTATGGCTACACCTTC. The genes are TRBV7-9 and TRBJ1-2; 9 bases agree with TRBD1. Germline lookup yields CDR1 SEHNR and CDR2 FQNEAQ (reference sequence). The CDR3 has 17 residues. Losses at the gene ends were 5 bases for V and 4 bases for J; bases not matched to a gene: 14.

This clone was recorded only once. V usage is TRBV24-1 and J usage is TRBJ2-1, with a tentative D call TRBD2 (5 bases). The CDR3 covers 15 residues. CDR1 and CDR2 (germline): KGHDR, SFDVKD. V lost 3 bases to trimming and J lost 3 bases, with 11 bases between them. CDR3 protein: CATSDPEADYNEQFF. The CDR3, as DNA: TGTGCCACCAGTGATCCGGAGGCGGACTACAATGAGCAGTTCTTC.

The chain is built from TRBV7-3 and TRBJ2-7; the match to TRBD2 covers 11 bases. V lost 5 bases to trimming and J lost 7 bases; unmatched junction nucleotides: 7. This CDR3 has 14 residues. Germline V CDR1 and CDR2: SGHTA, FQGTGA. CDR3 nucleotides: TGTGCCAGCAGCCTCACTAGCGGGAGCGGTGAGCAGTACTTC. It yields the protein CASSLTSGSGEQYF.

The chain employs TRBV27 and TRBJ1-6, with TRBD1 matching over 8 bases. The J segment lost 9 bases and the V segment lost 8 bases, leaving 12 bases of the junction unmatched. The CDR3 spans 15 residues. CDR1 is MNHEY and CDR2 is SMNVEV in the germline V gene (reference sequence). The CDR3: CASGTPGQGGSPLHF. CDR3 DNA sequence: TGTGCCAGCGGTACCCCTGGACAGGGAGGTTCACCCCTCCACTTT.

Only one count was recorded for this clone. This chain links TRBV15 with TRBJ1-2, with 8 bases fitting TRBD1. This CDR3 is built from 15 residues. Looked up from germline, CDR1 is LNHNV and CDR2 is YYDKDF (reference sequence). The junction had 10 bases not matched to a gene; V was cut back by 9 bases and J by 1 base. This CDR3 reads CATAGAGQVNYGYTF. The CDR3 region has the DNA TGTGCCACTGCTGGCGCGGGACAGGTTAACTATGGCTACACCTTC. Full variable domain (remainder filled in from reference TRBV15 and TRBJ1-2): DAMVIQNPRYQVTQFGKPVTLSCSQTLNHNVMYWYQQKSSQAPKLLFHYYDKDFNNEADTPDNFQSRRPNTSFCFLDIRSPGLGDTAMYLCATAGAGQVNYGYTFGSGTRLTVV.

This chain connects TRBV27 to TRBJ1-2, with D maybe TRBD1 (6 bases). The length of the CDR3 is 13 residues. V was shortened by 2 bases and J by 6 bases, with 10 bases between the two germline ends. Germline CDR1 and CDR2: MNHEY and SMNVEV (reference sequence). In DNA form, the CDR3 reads TGTGCCAGCAGTTTACGGGGGGGCCATGGCTACACCTTC. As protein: CASSLRGGHGYTF.

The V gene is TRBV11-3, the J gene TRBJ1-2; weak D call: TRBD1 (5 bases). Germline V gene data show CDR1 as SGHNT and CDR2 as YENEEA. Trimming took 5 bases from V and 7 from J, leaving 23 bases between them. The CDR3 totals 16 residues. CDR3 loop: CASSPQAGESLGGYTF. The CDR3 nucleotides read TGTGCCAGCAGCCCCCAAGCGGGGGAATCTCTTGGTGGCTACACCTTC.

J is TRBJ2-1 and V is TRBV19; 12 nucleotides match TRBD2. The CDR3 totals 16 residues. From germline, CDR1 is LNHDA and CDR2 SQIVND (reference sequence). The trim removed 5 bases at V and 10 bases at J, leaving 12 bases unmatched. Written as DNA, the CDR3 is TGTGCCAGTAGTGCTGGACTAGCGGGGATAGGAGGGGAGCAGTTCTTC. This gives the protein CASSAGLAGIGGEQFF. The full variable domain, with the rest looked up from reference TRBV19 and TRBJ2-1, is DGGITQSPKYLFRKEGQNVTLSCEQNLNHDAMYWYRQDPGQGLRLIYYSQIVNDFQKGDIAEGYSVSREKKESFPLTVTSAQKNPTAFYLCASSAGLAGIGGEQFFGPGTRLTVL.

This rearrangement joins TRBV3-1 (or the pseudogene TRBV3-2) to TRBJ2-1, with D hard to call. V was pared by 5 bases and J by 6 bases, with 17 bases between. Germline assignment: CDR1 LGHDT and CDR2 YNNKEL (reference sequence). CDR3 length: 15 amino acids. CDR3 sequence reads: CASSSMGFRSNEQFF. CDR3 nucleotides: TGTGCCAGCAGCTCAATGGGCTTCCGGTCCAATGAGCAGTTCTTC.

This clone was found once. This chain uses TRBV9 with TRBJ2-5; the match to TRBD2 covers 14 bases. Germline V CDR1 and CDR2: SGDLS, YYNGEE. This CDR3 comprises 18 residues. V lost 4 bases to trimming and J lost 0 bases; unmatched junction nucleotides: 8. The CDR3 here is CASSTSGLAGAYQETQYF. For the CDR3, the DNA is TGTGCCAGCAGCACCTCGGGACTAGCGGGAGCGTACCAAGAGACCCAGTACTTC.

The CDR3 here is CASSSYGGRGDTEAFF. In DNA, the CDR3 is TGTGCCAGCAGCTCTTACGGGGGCCGGGGGGACACTGAAGCTTTCTTT. The chain is built from TRBV11-1 and TRBJ1-1, with D maybe TRBD1 (6 bases). CDR1 is SGHAT and CDR2 is FQDESV in the germline V gene (reference sequence). CDR3 length equals 16 residues. V was clipped by 4 bases and J by 3 bases, with 18 bases between them. Based on the CDR3 plus reference TRBV11-1 and TRBJ1-1, the full variable domain is EAEVAQSPRYKITEKSQAVAFWCDPISGHATLYWYRQILGQGPELLVQFQDESVVDDSQLPKDRFSAERLKGVDSTLKIQPAELGDSAMYLCASSSYGGRGDTEAFFGQGTRLTVV.

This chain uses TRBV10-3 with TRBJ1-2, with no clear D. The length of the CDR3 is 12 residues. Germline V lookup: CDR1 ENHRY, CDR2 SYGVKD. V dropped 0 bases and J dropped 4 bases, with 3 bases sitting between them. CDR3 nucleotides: TGTGCCATCAGTGAGTCCGTCTATGGCTACACCTTC. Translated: CAISESVYGYTF.

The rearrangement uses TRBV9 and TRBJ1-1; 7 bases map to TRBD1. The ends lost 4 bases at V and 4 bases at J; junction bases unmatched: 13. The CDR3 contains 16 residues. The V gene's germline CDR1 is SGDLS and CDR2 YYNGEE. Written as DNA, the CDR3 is TGTGCCAGCAGCCCCACGGACAGGAGTACGAGCACTGAAGCTTTCTTT. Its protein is CASSPTDRSTSTEAFF.

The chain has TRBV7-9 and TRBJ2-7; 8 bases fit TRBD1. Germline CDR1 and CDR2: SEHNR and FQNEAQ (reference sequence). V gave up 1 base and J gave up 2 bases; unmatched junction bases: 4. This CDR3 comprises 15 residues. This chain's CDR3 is CASSLVYRGTYEQYF. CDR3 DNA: TGTGCCAGCAGCTTAGTTTACAGGGGGACCTACGAGCAGTACTTC.

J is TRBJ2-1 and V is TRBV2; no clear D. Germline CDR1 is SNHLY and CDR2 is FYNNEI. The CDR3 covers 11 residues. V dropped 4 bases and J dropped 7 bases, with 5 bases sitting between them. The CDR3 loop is CASSAGNEQFF. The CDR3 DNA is TGTGCCAGCAGTGCAGGTAATGAGCAGTTCTTC.

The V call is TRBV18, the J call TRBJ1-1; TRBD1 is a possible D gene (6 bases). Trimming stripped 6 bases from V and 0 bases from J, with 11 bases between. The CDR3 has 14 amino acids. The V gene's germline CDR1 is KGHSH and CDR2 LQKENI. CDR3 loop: CASSQQGLNTEAFF. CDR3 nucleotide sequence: TGTGCCAGCTCCCAACAGGGTTTGAACACTGAAGCTTTCTTT.

The CDR3 region has the DNA TGTGCCAGCAGCTTGTTAATGTCTGTAGCTTTCTTT. The encoded protein is CASSLLMSVAFF. The chain links TRBV11-2 to TRBJ1-1; D remains unclear. Germline assignment: CDR1 SGHAT and CDR2 FQNNGV. There are 12 residues in the CDR3. Deletions cut 3 bases from V and 10 bases from J, with 12 bases between. Full variable domain (missing parts from reference TRBV11-2 and TRBJ1-1): EAGVAQSPRYKIIEKRQSVAFWCNPISGHATLYWYQQILGQGPKLLIQFQNNGVVDDSQLPKDRFSAERLKGVDSTLKIQPAKLEDSAVYLCASSLLMSVAFFGQGTRLTVV.

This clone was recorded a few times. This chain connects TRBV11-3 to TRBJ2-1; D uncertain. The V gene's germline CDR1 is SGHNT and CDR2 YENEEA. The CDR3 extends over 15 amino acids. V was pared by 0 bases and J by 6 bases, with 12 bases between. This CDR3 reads CASSLESLFFNEQFF. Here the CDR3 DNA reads TGTGCCAGCAGCTTAGAGTCTCTATTCTTCAATGAGCAGTTCTTC.

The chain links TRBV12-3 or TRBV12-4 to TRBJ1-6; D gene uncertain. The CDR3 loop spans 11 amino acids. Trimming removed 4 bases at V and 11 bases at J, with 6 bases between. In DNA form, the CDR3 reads TGTGCCAGCAGTTCGGGTACACCCCTCCACTTT. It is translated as CASSSGTPLHF.

CDR3 in amino acids: CASSVGQGDEKLFF. CDR3 DNA: TGTGCCAGCAGTGTGGGACAGGGGGATGAAAAACTGTTTTTT. The chain is built from TRBV6-6 and TRBJ1-4, with 11 bases identical to TRBD1. Germline loops: CDR1 MNHNY, CDR2 SVGAGI (reference sequence). This CDR3 has 14 residues. V shed 5 bases, J shed 6 bases, and the junction held 2 bases outside the gene matches.

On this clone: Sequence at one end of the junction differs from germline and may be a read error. CDR3 amino acids: CASREGQGHYGYTF. CDR3 sequence (DNA): TGTGCCAGCAGGGAAGGACAGGGCCACTATGGCTACACCTTC. This chain uses TRBV6-1 with TRBJ1-2; the match to TRBD1 covers 8 bases. The CDR3 sequence is 14 residues long. Germline assignment: CDR1 MNHNS and CDR2 SASEGT.

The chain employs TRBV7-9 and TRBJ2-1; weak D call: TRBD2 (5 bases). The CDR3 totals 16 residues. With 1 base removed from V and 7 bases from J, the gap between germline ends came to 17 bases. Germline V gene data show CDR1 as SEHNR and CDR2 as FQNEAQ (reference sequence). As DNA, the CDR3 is TGTGCCAGCAGCTTAGAGGAGGATTATTTGGGAAATGAGCAGTTCTTC. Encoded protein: CASSLEEDYLGNEQFF.

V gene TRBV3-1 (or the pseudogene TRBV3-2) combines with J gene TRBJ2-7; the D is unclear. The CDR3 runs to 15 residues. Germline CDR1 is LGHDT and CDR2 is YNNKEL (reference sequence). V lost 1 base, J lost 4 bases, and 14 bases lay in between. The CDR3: CASSQALAAPYEQYF. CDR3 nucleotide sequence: TGTGCCAGCAGCCAAGCCCTGGCGGCCCCTTACGAGCAGTACTTC.

The CDR3 protein is CASRASVGRGTDTQYF. The DNA for the CDR3 is TGTGCCAGCAGGGCAAGTGTCGGTCGGGGCACAGATACGCAGTATTTT. The chain recombines TRBV27 with TRBJ2-3; D call uncertain. The CDR3 contains 16 residues. Trimming stripped 6 bases from V and 1 base from J, with 17 bases between. Germline CDR1 is MNHEY and CDR2 is SMNVEV (reference sequence).

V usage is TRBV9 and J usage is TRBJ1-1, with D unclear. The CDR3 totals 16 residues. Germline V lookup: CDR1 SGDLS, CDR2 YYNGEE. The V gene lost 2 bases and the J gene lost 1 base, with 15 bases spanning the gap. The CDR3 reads CASSVGSGGGNTEAFF. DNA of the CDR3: TGTGCCAGCAGCGTCGGCAGCGGCGGAGGGAACACTGAAGCTTTCTTT.

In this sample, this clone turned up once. Here the CDR3 DNA reads TGTGCCAGCAGTGAAAGACTAGCGGGGGGCTATGAGCAGTTCTTC. It specifies CASSERLAGGYEQFF. This chain links TRBV6-1 with TRBJ2-1, with TRBD2 identical over 13 bases. The germline V gene has CDR1 MNHNS and CDR2 SASEGT. Trimming took 2 bases from V and 8 from J; bases not matched to a gene: 3. This CDR3 has 15 amino acids.

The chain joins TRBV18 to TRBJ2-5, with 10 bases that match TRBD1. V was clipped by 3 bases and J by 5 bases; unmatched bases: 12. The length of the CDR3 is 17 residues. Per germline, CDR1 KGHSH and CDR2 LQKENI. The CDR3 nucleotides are TGTGCCAGCTCACCTCGATCCCCGACAGGGGGCGAGGAGACCCAGTACTTC. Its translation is CASSPRSPTGGEETQYF. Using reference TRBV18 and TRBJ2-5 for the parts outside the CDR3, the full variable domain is NAGVMQNPRHLVRRRGQEARLRCSPMKGHSHVYWYRQLPEEGLKFMVYLQKENIIDESGMPKERFSAEFPKEGPSILRIQQVVRGDSAAYFCASSPRSPTGGEETQYFGPGTRLLVL.

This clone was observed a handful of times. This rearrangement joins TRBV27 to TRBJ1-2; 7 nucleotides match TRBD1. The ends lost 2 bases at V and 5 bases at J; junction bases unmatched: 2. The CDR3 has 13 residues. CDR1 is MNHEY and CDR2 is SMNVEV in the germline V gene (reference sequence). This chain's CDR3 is CASSLNRGYGYTF. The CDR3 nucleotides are TGTGCCAGCAGTTTAAACAGGGGATATGGCTACACCTTC.

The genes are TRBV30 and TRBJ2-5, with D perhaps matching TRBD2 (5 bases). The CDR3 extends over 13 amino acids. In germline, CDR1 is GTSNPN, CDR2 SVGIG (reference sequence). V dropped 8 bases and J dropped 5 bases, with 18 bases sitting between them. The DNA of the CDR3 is TGTGCCGGGGTGGGAGATGGCGCGGAGACCCAGTACTTC. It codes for CAGVGDGAETQYF.